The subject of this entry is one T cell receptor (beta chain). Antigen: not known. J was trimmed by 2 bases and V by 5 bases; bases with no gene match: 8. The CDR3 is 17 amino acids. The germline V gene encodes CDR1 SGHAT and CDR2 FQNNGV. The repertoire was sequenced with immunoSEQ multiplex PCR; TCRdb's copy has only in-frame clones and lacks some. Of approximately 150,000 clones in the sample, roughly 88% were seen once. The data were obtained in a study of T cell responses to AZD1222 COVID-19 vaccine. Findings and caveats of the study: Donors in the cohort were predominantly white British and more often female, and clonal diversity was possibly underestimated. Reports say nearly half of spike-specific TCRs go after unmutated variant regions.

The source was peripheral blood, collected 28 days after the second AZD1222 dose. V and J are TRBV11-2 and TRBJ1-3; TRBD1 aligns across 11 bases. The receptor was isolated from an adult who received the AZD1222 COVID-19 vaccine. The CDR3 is CASSRVPGQGAGNTIYF. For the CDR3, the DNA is TGTGCCAGCAGCCGTGTCCCGGGACAGGGGGCTGGAAACACCATATATTTT.